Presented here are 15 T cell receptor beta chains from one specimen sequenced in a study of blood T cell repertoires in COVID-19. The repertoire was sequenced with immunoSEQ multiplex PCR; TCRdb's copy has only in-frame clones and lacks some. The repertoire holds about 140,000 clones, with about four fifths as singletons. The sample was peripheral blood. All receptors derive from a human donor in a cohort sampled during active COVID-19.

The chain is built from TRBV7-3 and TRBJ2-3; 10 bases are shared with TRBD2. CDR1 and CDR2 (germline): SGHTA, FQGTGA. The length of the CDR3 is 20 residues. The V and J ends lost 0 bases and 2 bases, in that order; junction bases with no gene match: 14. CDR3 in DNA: TGTGCCAGCAGCTTAACGTCTTCTTCTCAAGCGGGGGGGACCACAGATACGCAGTATTTT. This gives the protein CASSLTSSSQAGGTTDTQYF.

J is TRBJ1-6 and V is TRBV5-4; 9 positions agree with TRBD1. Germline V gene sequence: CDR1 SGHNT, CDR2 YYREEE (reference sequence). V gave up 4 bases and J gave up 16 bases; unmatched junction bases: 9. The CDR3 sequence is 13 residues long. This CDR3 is CASSPNRGLALHF. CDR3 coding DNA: TGTGCCAGCAGCCCCAACAGGGGGCTCGCTCTCCACTTT. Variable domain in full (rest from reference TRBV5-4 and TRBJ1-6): ETGVTQSPTHLIKTRGQQVTLRCSSQSGHNTVSWYQQALGQGPQFIFQYYREEENGRGNFPPRFSGLQFPNYSSELNVNALELDDSALYLCASSPNRGLALHFGNGTRLTVT.

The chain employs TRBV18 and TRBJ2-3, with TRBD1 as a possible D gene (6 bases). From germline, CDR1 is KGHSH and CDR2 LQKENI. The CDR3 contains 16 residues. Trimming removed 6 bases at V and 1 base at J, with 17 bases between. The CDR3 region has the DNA TGTGCCAGCTCCCCAACGACAGGTTGGGGCACAGATACGCAGTATTTT. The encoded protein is CASSPTTGWGTDTQYF. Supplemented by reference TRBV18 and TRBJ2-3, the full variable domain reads NAGVMQNPRHLVRRRGQEARLRCSPMKGHSHVYWYRQLPEEGLKFMVYLQKENIIDESGMPKERFSAEFPKEGPSILRIQQVVRGDSAAYFCASSPTTGWGTDTQYFGPGTRLTVL.

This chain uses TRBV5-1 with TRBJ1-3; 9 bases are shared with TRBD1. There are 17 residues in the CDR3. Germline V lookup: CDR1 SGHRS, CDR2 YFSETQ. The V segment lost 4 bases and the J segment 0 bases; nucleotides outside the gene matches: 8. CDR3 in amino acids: CASSRGTGSDSGNTIYF. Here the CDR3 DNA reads TGCGCCAGCAGCCGTGGGACAGGGAGCGACTCTGGAAACACCATATATTTT. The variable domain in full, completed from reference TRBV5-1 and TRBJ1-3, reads KAGVTQTPRYLIKTRGQQVTLSCSPISGHRSVSWYQQTPGQGLQFLFEYFSETQRNKGNFPGRFSGRQFSNSRSEMNVSTLELGDSALYLCASSRGTGSDSGNTIYFGEGSWLTVV.

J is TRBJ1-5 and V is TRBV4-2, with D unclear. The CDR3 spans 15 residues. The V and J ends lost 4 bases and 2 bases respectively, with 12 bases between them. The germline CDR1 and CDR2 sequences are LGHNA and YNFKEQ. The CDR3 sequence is CASSRSQSGNQPQHF. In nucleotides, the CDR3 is TGTGCCAGCAGCCGTAGCCAGTCGGGCAATCAGCCCCAGCATTTT.

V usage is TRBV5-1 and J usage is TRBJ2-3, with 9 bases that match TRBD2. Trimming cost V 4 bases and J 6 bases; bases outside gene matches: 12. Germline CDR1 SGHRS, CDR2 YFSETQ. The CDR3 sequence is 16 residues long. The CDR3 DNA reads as TGCGCCAGCAGCCGAGGCGCGGGGGGGCCAGGGGATACGCAGTATTTT. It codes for CASSRGAGGPGDTQYF.

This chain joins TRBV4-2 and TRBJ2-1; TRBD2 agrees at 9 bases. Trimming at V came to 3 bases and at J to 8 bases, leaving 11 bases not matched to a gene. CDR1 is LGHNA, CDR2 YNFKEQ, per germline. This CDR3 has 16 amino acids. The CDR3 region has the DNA TGTGCCAGCAGCCAGTTCGCGGGGGGGATTTCGGATGAGCAGTTCTTC. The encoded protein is CASSQFAGGISDEQFF.

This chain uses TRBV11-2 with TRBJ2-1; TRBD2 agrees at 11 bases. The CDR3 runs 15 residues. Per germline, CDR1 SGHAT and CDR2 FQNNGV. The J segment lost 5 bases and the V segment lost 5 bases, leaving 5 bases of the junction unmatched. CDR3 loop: CASSGLGLADNEQFF. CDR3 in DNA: TGTGCCAGCAGCGGACTGGGACTAGCGGACAATGAGCAGTTCTTC.

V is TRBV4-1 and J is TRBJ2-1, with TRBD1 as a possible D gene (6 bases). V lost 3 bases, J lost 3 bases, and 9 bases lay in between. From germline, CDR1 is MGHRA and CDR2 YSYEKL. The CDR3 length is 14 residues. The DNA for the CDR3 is TGCGCCAGCAGCCAGGCACAGGGCTACAATGAGCAGTTCTTC. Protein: CASSQAQGYNEQFF.

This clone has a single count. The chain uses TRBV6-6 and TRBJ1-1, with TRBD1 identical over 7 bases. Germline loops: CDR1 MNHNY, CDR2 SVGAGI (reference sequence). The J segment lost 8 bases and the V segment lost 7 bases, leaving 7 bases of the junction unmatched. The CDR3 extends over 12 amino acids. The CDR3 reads CASTPGTAEAFF. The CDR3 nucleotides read TGTGCCAGCACCCCCGGGACAGCCGAAGCTTTCTTT.

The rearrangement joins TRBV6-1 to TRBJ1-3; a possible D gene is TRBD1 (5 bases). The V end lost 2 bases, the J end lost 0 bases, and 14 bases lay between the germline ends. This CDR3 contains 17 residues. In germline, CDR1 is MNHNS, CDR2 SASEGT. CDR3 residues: CASSELEGPLSGNTIYF. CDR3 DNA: TGTGCCAGCAGTGAATTGGAGGGGCCCCTCTCTGGAAACACCATATATTTT.

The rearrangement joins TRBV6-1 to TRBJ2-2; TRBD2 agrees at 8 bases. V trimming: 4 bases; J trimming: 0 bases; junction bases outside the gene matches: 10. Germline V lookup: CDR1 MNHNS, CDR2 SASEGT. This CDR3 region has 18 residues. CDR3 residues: CASSARAGGLANTGELFF. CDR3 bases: TGTGCCAGCAGTGCAAGGGCGGGGGGCCTTGCGAACACCGGGGAGCTGTTTTTT.

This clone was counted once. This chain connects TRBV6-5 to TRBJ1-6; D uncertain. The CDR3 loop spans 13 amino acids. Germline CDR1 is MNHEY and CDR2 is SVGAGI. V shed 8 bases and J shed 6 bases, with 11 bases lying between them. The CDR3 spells CASGGETNSPLHF. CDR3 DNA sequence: TGTGCCAGCGGCGGGGAGACTAATTCACCCCTCCACTTT.

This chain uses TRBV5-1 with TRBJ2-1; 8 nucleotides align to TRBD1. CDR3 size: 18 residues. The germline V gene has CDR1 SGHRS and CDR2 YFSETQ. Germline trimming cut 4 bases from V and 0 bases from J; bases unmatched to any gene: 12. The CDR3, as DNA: TGCGCCAGCAGCATATTGGGGGACAGGTCGAGCTCCTACAATGAGCAGTTCTTC. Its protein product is CASSILGDRSSSYNEQFF.

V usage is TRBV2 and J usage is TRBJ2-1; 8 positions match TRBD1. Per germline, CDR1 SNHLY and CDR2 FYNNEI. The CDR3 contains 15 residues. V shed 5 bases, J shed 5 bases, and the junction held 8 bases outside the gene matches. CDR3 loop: CASSRERQGHNEQFF. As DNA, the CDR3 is TGTGCCAGCAGTCGTGAGCGACAGGGGCACAATGAGCAGTTCTTC.